The rows below give T cell receptor beta chains drawn from one sample of a study of human T cells and chemical hapten exposure. TCRdb passed the RACE reads through MiXCR, listing each CDR3 protein once. Of tens of thousands of distinct CDR3 sequences listed, over 9.5% are singletons. The sample consisted of whole blood, taken in connection with sensitization to the hapten diphenylcyclopropenone (DPC). These receptors all come from a man aged 35-49 years with alopecia areata. Some clones in this sample may be carry-over from other donors' samples. Both conserved end residues are part of each CDR3. Each record gives: CDR3 protein, CDR3 DNA, clone size, V gene, J gene, D gene. The D gene is left open where the match is weak. Clone size is not always given. Where it is, it says once, few, many or a class for expanded clones.

CASSPESGNTGELFF	TGTGCCAGCAGTCCCGAGAGCGGGAACACCGGGGAGCTGTTTTTT	NA	TRBV12-3/TRBV12-4	TRBJ2-2	NA
CASSSPTLRSTGELFF	TGTGCCAGCAGCTCGCCAACCCTGAGGTCCACCGGGGAGCTGTTTTTT	NA	TRBV5-4	TRBJ2-2	NA
CASHSGTAGNTEAFF	TGTGCCAGCCATTCGGGGACAGCTGGAAACACTGAAGCTTTCTTT	few	TRBV6-2/TRBV6-3	TRBJ1-1	TRBD1
CASSPEQDLHEQFF	TGCGCCAGCAGCCCAGAACAGGATCTACATGAGCAGTTCTTC	NA	TRBV5-1	TRBJ2-1	NA
CASSLGQTNQPQHF	TGTGCCAGCAGCCTGGGACAGACAAATCAGCCCCAGCATTTT	few	TRBV7-9	TRBJ1-5	TRBD1
CASSYPLAKNIQYF	TGTGCCAGCAGTTACCCTCTAGCCAAAAACATTCAGTACTTC	few	TRBV28	TRBJ2-4	NA
CAVSGVHNTDTQYF	TGTGCCGTTAGCGGCGTCCACAACACAGATACGCAGTATTTT	NA	TRBV6-5	TRBJ2-3	NA
CAWRTSGAQETQYF	TGTGCCTGGAGGACTAGCGGGGCCCAAGAGACCCAGTACTTC	NA	TRBV30	TRBJ2-5	TRBD2
CASSYSRQLGYSNQPQHF	TGTGCCAGCAGTTACTCGAGACAGCTTGGGTATAGCAATCAGCCCCAGCATTTT	few	TRBV6-2/TRBV6-3	TRBJ1-5	NA
CASSLTGTGGEKLFF	TGTGCCAGCAGCTTGACAGGGACGGGAGGAGAAAAACTGTTTTTT	many	TRBV7-6	TRBJ1-4	TRBD1
CASTPSDRQYNEQFF	TGTGCCAGCACCCCGTCGGATAGGCAATACAATGAGCAGTTCTTC	NA	TRBV2	TRBJ2-1	NA
CASTESGHMGNQPQHF	TGTGCCAGCACTGAATCGGGCCACATGGGCAATCAGCCCCAGCATTTT	NA	TRBV6-2/TRBV6-3	TRBJ1-5	NA